These T cell receptor beta chains were read from a single sample in a study of blood T cell repertoires in COVID-19. Method: immunoSEQ multiplex PCR; TCRdb's copy keeps in-frame clones and lacks some. The sample includes 150,000 to 200,000 clones, approximately 87% of them seen just once. Sequenced material: peripheral blood. The receptor set was obtained from a woman aged 70-85 years with COVID-19, enrolled during active disease. Each CDR3 is given with its conserved first and last residue. A D gene is named only where the DNA matches it firmly. Some rows mark clone size as missing; the rest say once, few, many or name a class of expanded clone.

D gene,V gene,J gene,clone size,CDR3 DNA,CDR3 protein
.,TRBV3-1/TRBV3-2,TRBJ2-7,.,TGTGCCAGCAGCCAATATGAGGCAGGGATTGGCGAGCAGTACTTC,CASSQYEAGIGEQYF
TRBD2,TRBV5-4,TRBJ2-2,.,TGTGCCAGCAGACCCGGGACTAGCGGGAGTGAAGGGGAGCTGTTTTTT,CASRPGTSGSEGELFF
.,TRBV2,TRBJ2-7,.,TGTGCCAGCAGCAACTACGAGCAGTACTTC,CASSNYEQYF
TRBD1,TRBV3-1/TRBV3-2,TRBJ2-5,.,TGTGCCAGCAGCCACGGACAGGGACAAGAGACCCAGTACTTC,CASSHGQGQETQYF
TRBD2,TRBV5-1,TRBJ2-1,.,TGCGCCAGCAGCGGGGGACTAGCGGACCTCTCCTACAATGAGCAGTTCTTC,CASSGGLADLSYNEQFF
.,TRBV30,TRBJ1-4,.,TGTGCCTGGAGTGAGCAAGATGAAAAACTGTTTTTT,CAWSEQDEKLFF
.,TRBV29-1,TRBJ1-2,.,TGCAGCGTGGGGGGGACGGGTTCAAAGGATGGCTACACCTTC,CSVGGTGSKDGYTF
.,TRBV5-6,TRBJ2-1,.,TGTGCCAGCGGCCCCGGGAATGAGCAGTTCTTC,CASGPGNEQFF
TRBD1,TRBV19,TRBJ1-3,.,TGTGCCAGTAGTATTGGGACAGGATACACCATATATTTT,CASSIGTGYTIYF
TRBD2,TRBV4-1,TRBJ2-4,.,TGCGCCAGCAGCCAAGATCTGGCGGGGGGACTAAACATTCAGTACTTC,CASSQDLAGGLNIQYF
TRBD1,TRBV30,TRBJ1-1,.,TGTGCCTGGAGTGAGGGACAGATGAACACTGAAGCTTTCTTT,CAWSEGQMNTEAFF
TRBD1,TRBV4-3,TRBJ1-2,.,TGCGCCAGCAGTCCTTCAACAGGGGACTATGGCTACACCTTC,CASSPSTGDYGYTF
TRBD2,TRBV3-1/TRBV3-2,TRBJ2-7,.,TGTGCCAGCAGCCAAGATCTAGCGGCCTCCTACGAGCAGTACTTC,CASSQDLAASYEQYF
TRBD1,TRBV3-1/TRBV3-2,TRBJ1-4,.,TGTGCCAGCAGCCAATCGGACAGGGCGGGTGAAAAACTGTTTTTT,CASSQSDRAGEKLFF
TRBD1,TRBV7-3,TRBJ1-1,.,TGTGCCAGCAGCCCACAGGGGGACACTGAAGCTTTCTTT,CASSPQGDTEAFF
.,TRBV5-4,TRBJ2-5,.,TGTGCCAGCAGCCCGACCGGGTGGCGGAAGCAAGAGACCCAGTACTTC,CASSPTGWRKQETQYF
.,TRBV18,TRBJ2-2,once,TGTGCCAGCTCACCACCACGGGAGCTCACCGGGGAGCTGTTTTTT,CASSPPRELTGELFF
.,TRBV23-1,TRBJ2-1,.,TGCGCCAGCAGTCAATCGAGAGAGGTGGCCTCCTACAATGAGCAGTTCTTC,CASSQSREVASYNEQFF
.,TRBV11-2,TRBJ1-1,.,TGTGCCAGCAGCCCCCACTGGTCCAGGGCCACTGAAGCTTTCTTT,CASSPHWSRATEAFF
.,TRBV27,TRBJ1-3,.,TGTGCCAGCAGTTTATCGACCGGGTACACCATATATTTT,CASSLSTGYTIYF
.,TRBV19,TRBJ1-2,.,TGTGCCAGTGCTAGGGCGCAGGGGACGGCGGGCTACACCTTC,CASARAQGTAGYTF
.,TRBV10-3,TRBJ2-7,few,TGTGCCATCAGCGCCTCTAGCACCTACGAGCAGTACTTC,CAISASSTYEQYF
.,TRBV29-1,TRBJ2-1,.,TGCAGCGTTGAAGCCAGGGTAACCTACAATGAGCAGTTCTTC,CSVEARVTYNEQFF
TRBD2,TRBV2,TRBJ2-3,.,TGTGCCATCAAGGGGGCTAGCGGGAGATCCACAGATACGCAGTATTTT,CAIKGASGRSTDTQYF
.,TRBV27,TRBJ2-7,.,TGTGCCAGCAGCCCTACCTTCCCCCTGAGAGGCGAGCAGTACTTC,CASSPTFPLRGEQYF
.,TRBV30,TRBJ2-7,few,TGTGCCTGGAGCCCCCTATATTCCGAGCAGTACTTC,CAWSPLYSEQYF
TRBD2,TRBV9,TRBJ2-1,.,TGTGCCAGCAGCGTAGGTATGGGGGAGGGAGAGCAGTTCTTC,CASSVGMGEGEQFF
TRBD1,TRBV27,TRBJ1-2,.,TGTGCCAGCAGTGGAAGCTTAATGTTTGGGACAGGGGTAAAGACTAACTATGGCTACACCTTC,CASSGSLMFGTGVKTNYGYTF
TRBD1,TRBV2,TRBJ2-7,.,TGTGCCAACCTAGCGGGACAGGGGGTCGAGCAGTACTTC,CANLAGQGVEQYF
.,TRBV11-2,TRBJ1-3,.,TGTGCCAGCAGCTCATCTCTACACAGCTCTGGAAACACCATATATTTT,CASSSSLHSSGNTIYF
TRBD2,TRBV3-1/TRBV3-2,TRBJ2-7,.,TGTGCCAGCAGCCAGGATACCGGGACTAGCGGGAGAGAGCAGTACTTC,CASSQDTGTSGREQYF
TRBD1,TRBV10-3,TRBJ2-7,.,TGTGCCATCAGCCAGGGACAGGGCTACGAGCAGTACTTC,CAISQGQGYEQYF
TRBD2,TRBV5-8,TRBJ2-3,.,TGTGCCACCAAGCGGGAGTTGCAAGATACGCAGTATTTT,CATKRELQDTQYF
.,TRBV11-3,TRBJ2-7,few,TGTGCCAGCAGCTACTCTACCCCCTACGAGCAGTACTTC,CASSYSTPYEQYF
.,TRBV29-1,TRBJ2-1,.,TGCAGCGTTTCTAGCGTACCAATGTACAATGAGCAGTTCTTC,CSVSSVPMYNEQFF
.,TRBV7-2,TRBJ1-5,.,TGTGCCAGCAGCTTAGGGGGGCTTCAGCCCCAGCATTTT,CASSLGGLQPQHF
TRBD2,TRBV7-9,TRBJ2-1,.,TGTGCCAGCAGCCATCCGGGACTAGTAGGTGAGCAGTTCTTC,CASSHPGLVGEQFF
.,TRBV15,TRBJ2-1,.,TGTGCCACCAGCAGAGCAGGGTCGGGAGCCAACTACAATGAGCAGTTCTTC,CATSRAGSGANYNEQFF
.,TRBV2,TRBJ1-5,.,TGTGCCAGCAGTGGGCAGGGACTCTATCAGCCCCAGCATTTT,CASSGQGLYQPQHF
.,TRBV2,TRBJ2-7,.,TGTGCCAGCAGTCACGGGATAAATTTTCTCCACGAGCAGTACTTC,CASSHGINFLHEQYF
.,TRBV5-1,TRBJ1-1,once,TGCGCCAGCAGCTTGGAACGTCCGGGGGGGACTGAAGCTTTCTTT,CASSLERPGGTEAFF
.,TRBV7-2,TRBJ1-3,.,TGTGCCAGCACCCAGGGCTCTGGAAACACCATATATTTT,CASTQGSGNTIYF
TRBD1,TRBV10-3,TRBJ1-3,.,TGTGCCATCAGAACCGCAACGGGACAGACCAACTCTGGAAACACCATATATTTT,CAIRTATGQTNSGNTIYF
TRBD1,TRBV30,TRBJ1-6,few,TGTGCCTGGACATACCGGGACAGGGGATTTCCCTCACCCCTCCACTTT,CAWTYRDRGFPSPLHF
TRBD1,TRBV5-6,TRBJ2-7,.,TGTGCCAGCAGCTCCCTTCGCAAACAGGGGCCCGACGAGCAGTACTTC,CASSSLRKQGPDEQYF
TRBD2,TRBV5-1,TRBJ2-3,.,TGCGCCAGCAGCTCTAGCGGGAGTGAGTACGGTACGCAGTATTTT,CASSSSGSEYGTQYF
.,TRBV28,TRBJ2-4,.,TGTGCCATCTCGTCCCTAGCCAAAAACATTCAGTACTTC,CAISSLAKNIQYF
.,TRBV28,TRBJ2-7,.,TGTGCCAGCAGTTCTACAGGGTTGACCTCCTACGAGCAGTACTTC,CASSSTGLTSYEQYF
.,TRBV5-4,TRBJ2-3,.,TGTGCCAGCAGCCTCAGGACAAACCCTTCAGATACGCAGTATTTT,CASSLRTNPSDTQYF
TRBD2,TRBV11-3,TRBJ2-1,few,TGTGCCACCACAGCTAGCGGACCTGGCAATGAGCAGTTCTTC,CATTASGPGNEQFF
TRBD2,TRBV3-1/TRBV3-2,TRBJ2-7,.,TGTGCCAGCGAATCGGGGGGTTACGAGCAGTACTTC,CASESGGYEQYF
.,TRBV12-3/TRBV12-4,TRBJ1-2,.,TGTGCCAGCGGGGGAGGGCTAGGTTACGGCTACACCTTC,CASGGGLGYGYTF
.,TRBV19,TRBJ2-1,few,TGTGCCAGTAGTTTATACATTTCCTACAATGAGCAGTTCTTC,CASSLYISYNEQFF
.,TRBV9,TRBJ1-3,.,TGTGCCAGCAGCGTAGATGACAGCGACTCTGGAAACACCATATATTTT,CASSVDDSDSGNTIYF
TRBD2,TRBV7-3,TRBJ2-7,.,TGTGCCAGCAGCTACGAGCGGGACTCATGGCAGTACTTC,CASSYERDSWQYF
TRBD2,TRBV7-2,TRBJ2-2,.,TGTGCCAGCAGCCCCCGACTAGCGGGAGGGGCCGGGGAGCTGTTTTTT,CASSPRLAGGAGELFF
TRBD1,TRBV7-3,TRBJ1-1,.,TGTGCCAGCAGGTCAGGGGGCAGTACTGAAGCTTTCTTT,CASRSGGSTEAFF